A selection of T cell receptor beta chains follows, all from one sample in a study of T cell changes during pregnancy in multiple sclerosis. Sequencing was performed with immunoSEQ multiplex PCR; in TCRdb, only in-frame clones are kept and a portion is missing. The sample carries tens of thousands of clones, about 90% recorded once. The source material was peripheral blood, sampled in the second trimester of pregnancy. The receptors were gathered from a female donor in good health, enrolled as a control in a pregnancy study. CDR3s include the opening cysteine and the closing phenylalanine or tryptophan. D genes are given only for firm matches. Where a row states a size, it is once, few, many or the class of an expanded clone; other rows omit it.

cdr3_length	v_call	d_call	clone_size	j_call	cdr3_aa	cdr3_nt
15	TRBV5-1	-	-	TRBJ2-7	CASSPEGLVYYEQYF	TGCGCCAGCAGCCCAGAGGGCCTAGTTTATTACGAGCAGTACTTC
15	TRBV10-2	TRBD1	-	TRBJ2-3	CASSTGGIIADTQYF	TGCGCCAGCAGCACAGGGGGCATTATCGCAGATACGCAGTATTTT
16	TRBV5-1	-	once	TRBJ2-2	CASSQKGNTVTGELFF	TGCGCCAGCAGCCAAAAGGGGAATACGGTAACCGGGGAGCTGTTTTTT
13	TRBV7-8	-	few	TRBJ2-7	CASSPPQVVEQYF	TGTGCCAGCAGCCCCCCGCAGGTTGTTGAGCAGTACTTC
14	TRBV10-3	-	many	TRBJ1-1	CAISEQGFGTEAFF	TGTGCCATCAGTGAGCAGGGGTTCGGGACTGAAGCTTTCTTT
15	TRBV5-1	-	once	TRBJ2-5	CASSLYGATQETQYF	TGCGCCAGCAGCTTGTATGGGGCTACTCAAGAGACCCAGTACTTC
16	TRBV6-9	TRBD2	-	TRBJ2-3	CASSFPAGGPTDTQYF	TGTGCCAGCAGTTTTCCAGCGGGGGGACCCACAGATACGCAGTATTTT
16	TRBV5-5	-	-	TRBJ2-3	CASSLAGAVRADTQYF	TGTGCCAGCAGCTTGGCCGGCGCCGTGAGGGCGGATACGCAGTATTTT
14	TRBV19	TRBD1	-	TRBJ1-2	CASSISRGRRGYTF	TGTGCCAGTAGTATCTCCAGGGGGCGACGGGGCTACACCTTC
14	TRBV6-5	TRBD2	-	TRBJ2-1	CASSYTSGYNEQFF	TGTGCCAGCAGTTACACTAGCGGCTACAATGAGCAGTTCTTC
15	TRBV6-1	-	-	TRBJ1-1	CASSEWRVTNTEAFF	TGTGCCAGCAGTGAATGGAGGGTAACGAACACTGAAGCTTTCTTT
14	TRBV9	-	-	TRBJ2-7	CASSVVFNSYEQYF	TGTGCCAGCAGCGTAGTGTTCAACTCCTACGAGCAGTACTTC
14	TRBV28	TRBD1	-	TRBJ1-2	CASRPGQINYGYTF	TGTGCCAGCAGGCCGGGACAGATTAACTATGGCTACACCTTC
18	TRBV7-9	TRBD2	-	TRBJ2-3	CASSYWTSGGARTDTQYF	TGTGCCAGCAGCTATTGGACTAGCGGGGGGGCAAGGACAGATACGCAGTATTTT
13	TRBV30	-	-	TRBJ1-1	CAWRRGGAGEAFF	TGTGCCTGGAGAAGGGGGGGCGCAGGTGAAGCTTTCTTT
14	TRBV5-1	TRBD1	-	TRBJ2-2	CASSLGTGIGELFF	TGCGCCAGCAGCTTGGGGACAGGGATCGGGGAGCTGTTTTTT